The present T cell receptor beta chain was sequenced within a study of T cell responses to AZD1222 COVID-19 vaccine. Study results and caveats: Spike-specific TCR breadth and depth went up after people got two AZD1222 doses. No day 14 peak samples; only post-peak repertoires were characterized. Regions 160-218 and 743-854 dominated among vaccine-associated CD4 TCRs spanning spike. Clonal diversity was possibly underestimated; the donors were predominantly white British and more often female.

With respect to this clone: Its antigen is undetermined.

Some clones are missing from TCRdb's copy, which holds only in-frame ones; the method was immunoSEQ multiplex PCR. The top ten clones hold 4.5% to 5.5% of a sample with about 160,000 clones, 94% of them seen once. Germline lookup yields CDR1 LNHDA and CDR2 SQIVND (reference sequence). The trim removed 5 bases at V and 4 bases at J, leaving 10 bases unmatched. The CDR3 has 15 amino acids. The input for sequencing was peripheral blood, taken 28 days after the second AZD1222 dose. The receptor comes from an adult who received the AZD1222 COVID-19 vaccine. The chain uses TRBV19 and TRBJ1-2; 7 nucleotides match TRBD1. The CDR3 is CASSSGQGVGYGYTF. CDR3 DNA: TGTGCCAGTAGTTCCGGGCAGGGGGTTGGCTATGGCTACACCTTC.